This T cell receptor beta chain was captured by sequencing in a study of T cells after yellow fever vaccination (dated 2019 in TCRdb). Study-level background: The SMART-Seq v4 Ultra Low Input RNA kit was used to prepare libraries from fractions with low cell numbers. Blood was drawn at multiple timepoints before and after primary and secondary immunization, with bulk PBMC replicates and cell subsets isolated. Bulk TCR alpha and beta repertoires were sequenced longitudinally to track T-cell clones before and after primary and booster YFV17D yellow fever vaccination. Two healthy male donors, one aged 18 to 30 and one aged 30 to 40 years, made up the cohort.

Synthesis of TCR cDNA relied on 5'RACE template switching, a step that introduced a universal primer site along with unique molecular identifiers. Priming for cDNA synthesis came from both the TCR alpha and TCR beta constant segments. Libraries were amplified in two PCR steps, with sample barcodes and sequencing adapters added in the second step. Sequencing of the libraries was done on either Illumina HiSeq 2500 (2x100 bp) or NovaSeq (2x150 bp). The authors' analysis ran thus. Demultiplexing of reads and collapsing into UMI consensus sequences were performed with MIGEC, and V(D)J alignment was carried out with MiXCR. Vaccine-responding clonotypes were defined with edgeR using replicate PBMC samples, requiring FDR below 0.01 and a log2 fold change above 5 up to day 15. CD4 or CD8 identity was assigned to each bulk clonotype according to whether the clonotype was present at higher abundance in the sequenced CD4 repertoire or the sequenced CD8 repertoire. TCRdb's own reprocessing of the public reads used fastp at Q25 and MiXCR and kept productive beta chains. Each CDR3 protein appears once, grouped with its most common genes and DNA. What appears here as the V and J calls and clone size reflects TCRdb's work, not the paper's. Recorded for this sample are roughly 260,000 distinct CDR3 sequences; approximately 13% of them occurred a single time. The ten largest clonotypes hold 0.4% to 0.55% of the sample.

This clonotype has at least ten counts. There is no known antigen for this receptor. No quality values exist for individual bases; no much larger clone is one base distant. What this sample's treatment or condition label stands for: live attenuated yellow fever vaccine strain. A standard Ficoll-Paque protocol was used to isolate PBMCs from peripheral blood. CD4 and CD8 T-cell fractions were isolated with Dynabeads CD4 and CD8 positive selection kits. TriZol was used to extract RNA from bulk PBMCs, CD4 and CD8 fractions, and dextramer-positive and dextramer-negative fractions. On the study overall, not on this receptor specifically: After the booster, most clones that had expanded after primary vaccination were detected again (nearly 97% of CD4 and around nine tenths of CD8), suggesting broad maintenance of memory. Computational filtering was needed because FACS-sorted repertoires could contain abundant contaminating clonotypes from the bulk population. A small share of clonotypes occurred in both CD4 and CD8 compartments, likely arising from convergent recombination. Compared with the primary T-cell response, the secondary T-cell response was faster but weaker, reaching its peak on day 5 rather than on day 15. Because the study included only a couple of donors, the extent to which the findings can be generalized is limited.

The receptor comes from a young man who received the YFV17D yellow fever vaccine. The sample in question was CD4+ T cells sorted from PBMCs, obtained 45 days after the yellow fever booster vaccination.

The sequenced DNA: TGTGCCAGCAGTTACTCGGGACTGGGTAGAAAGCAGTACTTC. The encoded protein is CASSYSGLGRKQYF. Here the chain combines TRBV6-5 and TRBJ2-7; the D gene is perhaps TRBD2, from 6 matching bases. As encoded in the germline V gene, CDR1 is MNHEY while CDR2 is SVGAGI. The CDR3, from cysteine to phenylalanine, totals 14 residues. Of the read, only the CDR3 DNA is kept; its 42 bases are in frame from base 1. At the junction V is shortened by 0 bases and J by 8 bases, with 14 bases in between.